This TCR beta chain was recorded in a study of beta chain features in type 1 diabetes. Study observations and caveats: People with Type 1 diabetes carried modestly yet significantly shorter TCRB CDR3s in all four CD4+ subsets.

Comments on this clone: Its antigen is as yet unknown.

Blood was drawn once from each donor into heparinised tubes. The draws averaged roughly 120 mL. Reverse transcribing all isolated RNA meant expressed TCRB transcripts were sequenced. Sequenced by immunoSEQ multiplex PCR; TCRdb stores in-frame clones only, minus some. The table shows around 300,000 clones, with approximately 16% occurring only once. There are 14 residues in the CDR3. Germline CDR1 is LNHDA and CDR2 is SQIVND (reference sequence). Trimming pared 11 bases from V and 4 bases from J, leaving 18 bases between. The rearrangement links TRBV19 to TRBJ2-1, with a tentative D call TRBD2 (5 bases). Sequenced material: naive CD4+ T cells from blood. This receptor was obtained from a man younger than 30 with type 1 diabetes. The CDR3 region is CACLSIAHYNEQFF. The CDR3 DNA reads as TGTGCCTGCCTTTCCATAGCGCATTACAATGAGCAGTTCTTC.